This T cell receptor (beta chain) was observed in a study of TIL therapy for anti-PD-1-resistant metastatic lung cancer. Noted time point: pre-treatment sample, taken before nivolumab and TIL therapy. Comments on this clone: Antigen: not known.

The V segment lost 0 bases and the J segment 0 bases; nucleotides outside the gene matches: 7. From germline, CDR1 is LGHNA and CDR2 YNFKEQ. The CDR3 has 19 residues. The immunoSEQ assay was v3. Libraries were sequenced to 2 million to 2.5 million read pairs (survey) or about 5-6.5 million (deep). Produced via immunoSEQ multiplex PCR; TCRdb's table is partial and in-frame only. Here the sample spans about 60,000 clones, roughly 91% being singletons. Study outcomes and limitations: Treatment-naive, never-smoker and oncogene-addicted patients were overrepresented in this highly selected cohort.

Sequences were derived from blood, sampled at baseline. The origin of this receptor is a person between 25 and 80 years old with non-small cell lung cancer. This chain joins TRBV4-2 and TRBJ2-3, with 12 bases that match TRBD2. DNA of the CDR3: TGTGCCAGCAGCCAAGATCGGCTAGCGGGGGGGCAAAGCACAGATACGCAGTATTTT. The encoded protein is CASSQDRLAGGQSTDTQYF.